The entry below describes one T cell receptor beta chain. No antigen is known for it. Per-base quality was not reported, and no clone a single base away is much larger than it. The method behind the library was the immunoSEQ multiplex PCR assay. TCRdb limited this immuneACCESS table to in-frame rearrangements with V and J called. A share of clones is missing; checked studies link under half to unresolved V genes, and the rest is unexplained. The sample data list approximately 140,000 clones, and 93% of these were observed just once. The ten largest make up 4.5% to 6% of the sample. From the cysteine through the phenylalanine, the CDR3 covers 16 amino acids. CDR3 DNA only is kept here, 48 bases in frame from base 1. V trim: 3 bases; J trim: 2 bases; unmatched bases: 6. CDR1 and CDR2 (LGHNA, YNFKEQ) derive from the germline V gene. This record belongs to a study of control samples from healthy donors and cancer patients (dated by TCRdb to between 2020 and 2021).

In this chain, TRBV4-2 is recombined with TRBJ2-1; the central 8 bases match TRBD2. Specimen: blood. This sequence was found in a man between 18 and 29 years old in good health. The CDR3 reads as follows: CASSQVLAGPYNEQFF. Here is the DNA: TGTGCCAGCAGCCAGGTCCTAGCGGGCCCCTACAATGAGCAGTTCTTC.